Presented here are 8 T cell receptor beta chains from one specimen sequenced in a study of shared clonotypes between healthy human individuals. TCRdb keeps only in-frame clones here, not all; method: immunoSEQ multiplex PCR. The sample consists of a few million clones, roughly nine tenths of them appearing once. What was sequenced was naive CD4+ T cells sorted from blood. Subset here: CD45RA+ positively selected. The receptors here all came from a man in his late teens or twenties in good health.

This clone has only a few counts. The V and J genes are TRBV6-5 and TRBJ1-5; TRBD1 matches at 7 bases. The V and J ends lost 8 bases and 5 bases, in that order; junction bases with no gene match: 3. The CDR3 is 12 residues long. Germline CDR1 MNHEY, CDR2 SVGAGI. The CDR3 here is CASGQGDQPQHF. The CDR3 coding sequence is TGTGCCAGCGGCCAGGGGGATCAGCCCCAGCATTTT.

The chain links TRBV6-5 to TRBJ1-4; TRBD1 matches at 9 bases. Germline values: CDR1 MNHEY, CDR2 SVGAGI. CDR3 size: 15 residues. The V and J ends lost 5 bases and 6 bases, in that order; junction bases with no gene match: 7. The CDR3 loop is CASSTGTGHDEKLFF. CDR3 DNA sequence: TGTGCCAGCAGTACAGGGACAGGGCACGATGAAAAACTGTTTTTT.

This rearrangement joins TRBV4-1 to TRBJ2-1; 7 positions match TRBD2. The CDR3 has 17 amino acids. Germline V gene data show CDR1 as MGHRA and CDR2 as YSYEKL. J lost 6 bases, V lost 0 bases, and 11 bases had no gene match. CDR3 DNA: TGCGCCAGCAGCCAAGAGTTCCCCAGCGGGGTCTTCAATGAGCAGTTCTTC. Encoded protein: CASSQEFPSGVFNEQFF.

The chain carries TRBV19 and TRBJ1-3; 9 bases agree with TRBD1. The CDR3 runs 14 residues. The germline gives CDR1 LNHDA, CDR2 SQIVND (reference sequence). With V trimmed by 3 bases and J by 7 bases, 4 bases remained unmatched. CDR3 sequence (DNA): TGTGCCAGTAGTATTGGACAGGGGAGGAACACCATATATTTT. Its translation: CASSIGQGRNTIYF. The entire variable domain, with the rest obtained from reference TRBV19 and TRBJ1-3, is as follows: DGGITQSPKYLFRKEGQNVTLSCEQNLNHDAMYWYRQDPGQGLRLIYYSQIVNDFQKGDIAEGYSVSREKKESFPLTVTSAQKNPTAFYLCASSIGQGRNTIYFGEGSWLTVV.

The CDR3 loop reads CASSSGGYEQYF. CDR3 in DNA: TGTGCCAGCAGCTCAGGGGGCTACGAGCAGTACTTC. The rearrangement uses TRBV11-2 and TRBJ2-7, with TRBD1 matching 7 bases. Germline assignment: CDR1 SGHAT and CDR2 FQNNGV. Trimming removed 4 bases from V and 3 bases from J; junction bases left unmatched: 0. The CDR3 loop spans 12 amino acids. The variable domain in full, with the rest retrieved from reference TRBV11-2 and TRBJ2-7, is EAGVAQSPRYKIIEKRQSVAFWCNPISGHATLYWYQQILGQGPKLLIQFQNNGVVDDSQLPKDRFSAERLKGVDSTLKIQPAKLEDSAVYLCASSSGGYEQYFGPGTRLTVT.

This sequence joins TRBV27 and TRBJ1-1, with D maybe TRBD1 (6 bases). The CDR3 has 14 amino acids. Germline V gene sequence: CDR1 MNHEY, CDR2 SMNVEV (reference sequence). With 8 bases removed from V and 1 base from J, the gap between germline ends came to 14 bases. The CDR3 nucleotides read TGTGCCAGCGGAATTGCGACAGGGAACACTGAAGCTTTCTTT. Its protein product is CASGIATGNTEAFF.

The chain links TRBV7-2 to TRBJ1-2, with D unclear. Trimming left V 5 bases short and J 4 bases short, with 11 bases between. In germline, CDR1 is SGHTA, CDR2 FQGNSA. The CDR3 runs 13 residues. The DNA of the CDR3 is TGTGCCAGCAGCCCAGGACCTTCCTATGGCTACACCTTC. Translated, it gives CASSPGPSYGYTF.

The chain uses TRBV5-4 and TRBJ2-3; D ambiguous. CDR3 length: 14 amino acids. Trimming took 2 bases from V and 2 from J, leaving 9 bases between them. CDR1 is SGHNT and CDR2 is YYREEE in the germline V gene (reference sequence). The CDR3, as DNA: TGTGCCAGCAGCTTCTCAGGAGACACAGATACGCAGTATTTT. The encoded protein is CASSFSGDTDTQYF.